The 8 T cell receptor beta chains listed next were all sequenced from one sample in a study of follicular helper T cells after annual influenza vaccination. Sequencing used immunoSEQ multiplex PCR; TCRdb keeps in-frame clones, though not all of them. The repertoire holds thousands of clones, with approximately 88% as singletons. Noted time point: 2015-2016 season, 7 days after influenza vaccination. This material consisted of CXCR5+ CD38- circulating T follicular helper cells from blood, taken 7 days after influenza vaccination. The subset here: circulating Tfh, non-naive CD4+CXCR5+PD-1+ (ICOS+CD38+ or ICOS-CD38-). Every receptor here comes from an adult who received the influenza vaccine.

In its sample, this clone was seen a few times. The chain carries TRBV6-5 and TRBJ1-2, with D unclear. V gave up 2 bases and J gave up 4 bases, with 8 bases separating them. CDR3 length equals 13 residues. Germline V CDR1 and CDR2: MNHEY, SVGAGI. In DNA form, the CDR3 reads TGTGCCAGCAGTTACGGCACCCGCTATGGCTACACCTTC. It is translated as CASSYGTRYGYTF.

The V and J genes are TRBV20-1 and TRBJ2-3; D is uncertain. Trimming took 0 bases from V and 8 from J, leaving 6 bases between them. The CDR3 has 11 residues. Germline V gives CDR1 DFQATT, CDR2 SNEGSKA (reference sequence). The DNA of the CDR3 is TGCAGTGCTAGAGATCAGAGTACGCAGTATTTT. It specifies CSARDQSTQYF.

V is TRBV30 and J is TRBJ1-2, with D possibly matching TRBD1 (5 bases). The CDR3 length is 13 residues. From germline, CDR1 is GTSNPN and CDR2 SVGIG (reference sequence). Trimming removed 0 bases at V and 8 bases at J, with 13 bases between. The CDR3 region is CAWSVRQGFGYTF. The CDR3 DNA is TGTGCCTGGAGTGTACGGCAGGGTTTCGGCTACACCTTC.

This clone turned up a few times. The chain is built from TRBV19 and TRBJ1-4, with D uncertain. The V gene's germline CDR1 is LNHDA and CDR2 SQIVND (reference sequence). The CDR3 loop spans 14 amino acids. Trimming removed 2 bases from V and 5 bases from J, with 9 bases in between. The CDR3 loop reads CASSISGSNEKLFF. The CDR3 coding sequence is TGTGCCAGTAGTATAAGTGGATCGAATGAAAAACTGTTTTTT.

The sample holds a few counts of this clone. The chain links TRBV14 to TRBJ1-2; D uncertain. Trimming left V 0 bases short and J 7 bases short, with 3 bases between. The CDR3 consists of 11 residues. Germline V lookup: CDR1 SGHDN, CDR2 FVKESK. The CDR3 region is CASSQDRGYTF. CDR3 in DNA: TGTGCCAGCAGCCAAGACCGTGGCTACACCTTC.

The genes are TRBV19 and TRBJ2-2; TRBD2 aligns across 9 bases. CDR3 size: 15 residues. Trimming at V came to 6 bases and at J to 1 base, leaving 3 bases not matched to a gene. Germline CDR1 LNHDA, CDR2 SQIVND (reference sequence). CDR3 sequence (DNA): TGTGCCAGTAGGGGACTAGCCTGGAACACCGGGGAGCTGTTTTTT. This codes for CASRGLAWNTGELFF.

This chain joins TRBV7-8 and TRBJ2-7, with D uncertain. Per germline, CDR1 SGHVS and CDR2 FQNEAQ. The CDR3 has 15 residues. V lost 1 base to trimming and J lost 4 bases, with 14 bases between them. CDR3 bases: TGTGCCAGCAGCTTAGACTCGGGCGTGGGGTACGAGCAGTACTTC. Its translation: CASSLDSGVGYEQYF.

J is TRBJ2-3 and V is TRBV28; no definite D call. CDR3 length equals 13 residues. Germline-derived CDR1 and CDR2 are MDHEN and SYDVKM. V lost 6 bases and J 8 bases, leaving 15 bases between the germline ends. The CDR3 is CASSTGRLGTQYF. In DNA form, the CDR3 reads TGTGCCAGCAGCACCGGACGGTTGGGTACGCAGTATTTT.